Sequencing of this TCR beta chain was carried out in a study of spatial heterogeneity in lung cancer. Overall study results and limits: Intratumoral expanded alpha and beta TCR counts were found to track tumor mutation counts.

Time point given: sample taken at primary tumor resection. No cell sorting; template was whole RNA from tumor, lung tissue or PBMC. TCRdb reanalysed the 5' RACE reads using MiXCR and keeps one entry per CDR3 protein. Of 2,500 to 3,500 distinct CDR3 sequences in the sample, about 17% were seen once. Details on this clonotype: Its target is unknown.

V shed 4 bases, J shed 6 bases, and the junction held 7 bases outside the gene matches. CDR1 is SGDLS and CDR2 is YYNGEE in the germline V gene. CDR3 length: 14 amino acids. The V gene is TRBV9, the J gene TRBJ2-1, with TRBD1 matching 7 bases. The sample here was lung tumor tissue, taken at surgery. This receptor was taken from a male donor with early-stage non-small cell lung cancer. The chain's CDR3 is CASSREGAGNEQFF. The CDR3 nucleotides are TGTGCCAGCAGCCGTGAGGGGGCTGGCAATGAGCAGTTCTTC.